These 24 T cell receptor beta chains originate from one sample sequenced in a study of T cell responses to AZD1222 COVID-19 vaccine. TCRdb keeps only in-frame clones here, not all; method: immunoSEQ multiplex PCR. The sample carries roughly 110,000 clones, 75% to 90% recorded once. Here the sequenced sample was peripheral blood, taken on day 0 of AZD1222 vaccination. These receptors came from an adult in good health.

The chain is built from TRBV25-1 and TRBJ1-2; TRBD1 is a possible D gene (5 bases). CDR3 length equals 13 residues. With 5 bases removed from V and 5 bases from J, the gap between germline ends came to 12 bases. The V gene's germline CDR1 is MGHDK and CDR2 SYGVNS. CDR3 sequence: CASSRGSGYGYTF. The DNA of the CDR3 is TGTGCCAGCAGTAGGGGTTCTGGGTATGGCTACACCTTC.

V gene TRBV18 combines with J gene TRBJ2-7, with TRBD2 as a possible D gene (6 bases). CDR1 and CDR2 from the germline V gene are KGHSH and LQKENI. The CDR3 is 11 amino acids. V dropped 7 bases and J dropped 4 bases, with 8 bases sitting between them. The CDR3 is CASFAGYEQYF. In DNA form, the CDR3 reads TGTGCCAGCTTCGCGGGGTACGAGCAGTACTTC.

This clone was observed once. The chain employs TRBV7-2 and TRBJ1-5, with 9 bases that match TRBD1. Germline CDR1 SGHTA, CDR2 FQGNSA. The V segment lost 5 bases and the J segment 3 bases; nucleotides outside the gene matches: 5. CDR3 length equals 15 residues. The CDR3 bases are TGTGCCAGCAGCCCCCGGACAGGGGACAATCAGCCCCAGCATTTT. It codes for CASSPRTGDNQPQHF.

The chain is built from TRBV29-1 and TRBJ2-3; 9 bases line up with TRBD2. CDR1 is SQVTM and CDR2 is ANQGSEA in the germline V gene. With V trimmed by 5 bases and J by 2 bases, 5 bases remained unmatched. The CDR3 consists of 14 residues. CDR3 amino acids: CSVRLAANTDTQYF. The DNA for the CDR3 is TGCAGCGTTCGACTAGCGGCAAACACAGATACGCAGTATTTT.

V gene TRBV15 combines with J gene TRBJ2-7; maybe TRBD2 (5 bases). CDR3 size: 14 residues. The germline V and J ends were trimmed by 0 bases and 3 bases, with 9 bases remaining between them. The germline gives CDR1 LNHNV, CDR2 YYDKDF (reference sequence). The CDR3 protein is CATSRDRGLYEQYF. The CDR3 DNA reads TGTGCCACCAGCAGAGACAGAGGACTCTACGAGCAGTACTTC. The whole variable domain, filled in from reference TRBV15 and TRBJ2-7, reads DAMVIQNPRYQVTQFGKPVTLSCSQTLNHNVMYWYQQKSSQAPKLLFHYYDKDFNNEADTPDNFQSRRPNTSFCFLDIRSPGLGDTAMYLCATSRDRGLYEQYFGPGTRLTVT.

V and J are TRBV7-2 and TRBJ2-7, with 9 bases lining up with TRBD2. CDR1 and CDR2 (germline): SGHTA, FQGNSA. J gave up 5 bases and V 3 bases, and 5 bases lay outside the gene matches. The length of the CDR3 is 14 residues. For the CDR3, the DNA is TGTGCCAGCAGCTTTAGCGGGAGCAACCACGAGCAGTACTTC. It is translated as CASSFSGSNHEQYF.

In its sample, this clone was seen a few times. This chain uses TRBV5-4 with TRBJ2-7; D is uncertain. CDR1 and CDR2 from the germline V gene are SGHNT and YYREEE (reference sequence). V was cut by 4 bases and J by 3 bases, with 5 bases left in between. The CDR3 is 11 residues long. CDR3 in DNA: TGTGCCAGCAGCCAAGGCTACGAGCAGTACTTC. This translates into CASSQGYEQYF.

The chain combines TRBV7-2 with TRBJ1-2; the D gene is possibly TRBD1 (6 bases). Trimming shortened V by 4 bases and J by 3 bases, and 18 bases separated the two germline ends. Germline V lookup: CDR1 SGHTA, CDR2 FQGNSA. CDR3 size: 16 residues. CDR3 sequence (DNA): TGTGCCAGCAGCTCAACCAGGGGACCCGGGGACTATGGCTACACCTTC. It encodes CASSSTRGPGDYGYTF.

The chain combines TRBV21-1 with TRBJ2-1; the table's D gene call, TRBD2, was not cross checked with the DNA. TRBV21-1 is a recognized pseudogene. The CDR3 contains 16 residues. This CDR3 reads CASSKLAASSSYEQFF. The CDR3 DNA is TGTGCCAGCAGCAAACTAGCGGCTAGTTCATCTTATGAGCAGTTCTTC.

The V gene is TRBV24-1, the J gene TRBJ1-1, with D possibly TRBD1 on 5 matching bases. The germline V gene encodes CDR1 KGHDR and CDR2 SFDVKD. V was shortened by 7 bases and J by 2 bases, with 16 bases between the two germline ends. The CDR3 loop spans 15 amino acids. CDR3 bases: TGTGCCACCAGCGGTGGTGGGGCTGGAAACACTGAAGCTTTCTTT. Translating gives CATSGGGAGNTEAFF.

This clone was seen only once. The chain carries TRBV24-1 and TRBJ2-1; 10 positions match TRBD1. The V gene end was trimmed by 4 bases and the J gene end by 1 base; junction bases not matched to a gene: 6. Germline V CDR1 and CDR2: KGHDR, SFDVKD. The CDR3 is 17 amino acids. CDR3 amino acids: CATSERDRGLSYNEQFF. CDR3 DNA sequence: TGTGCCACCAGTGAACGGGACAGGGGACTGTCCTACAATGAGCAGTTCTTC.

The chain uses TRBV7-9 and TRBJ2-1; 11 bases line up with TRBD2. This CDR3 contains 15 residues. Germline loops: CDR1 SEHNR, CDR2 FQNEAQ (reference sequence). Trimming at V came to 4 bases and at J to 7 bases, leaving 6 bases not matched to a gene. The DNA of the CDR3 is TGTGCCAGCAGCTCTAGCGGGAGGATCGTGAATGAGCAGTTCTTC. It yields the protein CASSSSGRIVNEQFF. The full variable domain, its missing parts supplied by reference TRBV7-9 and TRBJ2-1, is DTGVSQNPRHKITKRGQNVTFRCDPISEHNRLYWYRQTLGQGPEFLTYFQNEAQLEKSRLLSDRFSAERPKGSFSTLEIQRTEQGDSAMYLCASSSSGRIVNEQFFGPGTRLTVL.

The rearrangement links TRBV19 to TRBJ2-7; TRBD2 matches 7 bases. The germline V gene encodes CDR1 LNHDA and CDR2 SQIVND (reference sequence). The CDR3 is 14 residues long. The V and J ends lost 6 bases and 4 bases, in that order; junction bases with no gene match: 9. CDR3 residues: CASRSRGGPYEQYF. The CDR3 nucleotides read TGTGCCAGTAGGTCACGCGGGGGACCTTACGAGCAGTACTTC.

This chain uses TRBV7-9 with TRBJ1-2; 9 nucleotides line up with TRBD1. The CDR3 contains 13 residues. CDR1 and CDR2 (germline): SEHNR, FQNEAQ (reference sequence). V shed 5 bases and J 7 bases; nucleotides not matched to a gene: 5. The CDR3 DNA is TGTGCCAGCAGCCCGGGACAGGGATCTGGCTACACCTTC. It yields the protein CASSPGQGSGYTF.

This clone has a single count. The genes are TRBV28 and TRBJ2-3; 7 bases fit TRBD1. The CDR3 length is 14 residues. With 7 bases clipped from V and 2 bases from J, the junction kept 6 bases outside the gene matches. The germline gives CDR1 MDHEN, CDR2 SYDVKM. The CDR3 loop reads CASTPGQFTDTQYF. DNA of the CDR3: TGTGCCAGCACCCCGGGACAGTTCACAGATACGCAGTATTTT.

This clone has a single count. The J gene is TRBJ2-1, the V gene TRBV6-5; D is unresolved. The germline V gene has CDR1 MNHEY and CDR2 SVGAGI. Between the trimmed V and J ends, which lost 8 bases and 8 bases, there was a span of 16 bases. This CDR3 has 13 residues. As DNA, the CDR3 is TGTGCCAGCTCTAAGGACCGATCGGATGAGCAGTTCTTC. It encodes CASSKDRSDEQFF.

A single count supports this clone. This sample includes further DNA sequences coding for the same CDR3. The chain has TRBV9 and TRBJ1-3; D ambiguous. Per the germline V gene, CDR1 is SGDLS and CDR2 is YYNGEE. V was cut by 0 bases and J by 3 bases, with 4 bases left in between. CDR3 length: 13 amino acids. CDR3 bases: TGTGCCAGCAGCGTAGCCGTTGGAAACACCATATATTTT. Translating it yields CASSVAVGNTIYF.

V and J are TRBV6-1 and TRBJ1-5; no reliable D call. The CDR3 contains 11 residues. V was clipped by 3 bases and J by 8 bases, with 5 bases between them. Germline V lookup: CDR1 MNHNS, CDR2 SASEGT. For the CDR3, the DNA is TGTGCCAGCAGTGACAGCAAGCCCCAGCATTTT. Its protein product is CASSDSKPQHF.

V gene TRBV12-3 or TRBV12-4 combines with J gene TRBJ1-5; perhaps TRBD1 as D (6 bases). V lost 3 bases, J lost 15 bases, and 15 bases lay in between. This CDR3 comprises 12 residues. CDR3 DNA: TGTGCCAGCAGTTTCGGGGACAACGTGTGGCATTTT. Encoded protein: CASSFGDNVWHF.

This sequence joins TRBV6-5 and TRBJ1-5; weak D call: TRBD1 (5 bases). V was shortened by 7 bases and J by 3 bases, with 16 bases between the two germline ends. The CDR3 is 15 residues long. CDR1 and CDR2 from the germline V gene are MNHEY and SVGAGI. The CDR3: CASIWGERYNQPQHF. In DNA, the CDR3 is TGTGCCAGCATTTGGGGGGAAAGGTACAATCAGCCCCAGCATTTT.

The gene calls are TRBV27 and TRBJ2-5; 14 bases align to TRBD2. The junction had 5 bases not matched to a gene; V was cut back by 6 bases and J by 5 bases. The CDR3 consists of 15 residues. Germline V lookup: CDR1 MNHEY, CDR2 SMNVEV (reference sequence). This chain's CDR3 is CASSHGLAGGETQYF. In DNA form, the CDR3 reads TGTGCCAGCAGCCACGGACTAGCGGGAGGTGAGACCCAGTACTTC.

This clone was recorded only once. The chain joins TRBV9 to TRBJ1-6; 10 bases align to TRBD1. Germline CDR1 reads SGDLS; CDR2 reads YYNGEE. The CDR3 loop spans 15 amino acids. After removal of 1 base from V and 7 bases from J, the junction contained 2 bases not matched to a gene. The CDR3 protein is CASSVLGQGNSPLHF. DNA for the CDR3: TGTGCCAGCAGCGTATTGGGACAGGGGAATTCACCCCTCCACTTT.

The chain uses TRBV3-1 (or the pseudogene TRBV3-2) and TRBJ1-6; TRBD1 aligns across 9 bases. This CDR3 is 15 amino acids long. V shed 1 base and J 10 bases; nucleotides not matched to a gene: 5. Germline V gene data show CDR1 as LGHDT and CDR2 as YNNKEL (reference sequence). The CDR3 protein is CASSQGTGVKSPLHF. In DNA form, the CDR3 reads TGTGCCAGCAGCCAAGGGACAGGGGTAAAATCACCCCTCCACTTT.

This chain uses TRBV4-1 with TRBJ1-2, with TRBD1 matching over 7 bases. V lost 0 bases to trimming and J lost 2 bases; unmatched junction nucleotides: 0. Per germline, CDR1 MGHRA and CDR2 YSYEKL. The CDR3 is 14 amino acids. This CDR3 reads CASSQEQGNYGYTF. CDR3 coding DNA: TGCGCCAGCAGCCAAGAACAGGGGAACTATGGCTACACCTTC.